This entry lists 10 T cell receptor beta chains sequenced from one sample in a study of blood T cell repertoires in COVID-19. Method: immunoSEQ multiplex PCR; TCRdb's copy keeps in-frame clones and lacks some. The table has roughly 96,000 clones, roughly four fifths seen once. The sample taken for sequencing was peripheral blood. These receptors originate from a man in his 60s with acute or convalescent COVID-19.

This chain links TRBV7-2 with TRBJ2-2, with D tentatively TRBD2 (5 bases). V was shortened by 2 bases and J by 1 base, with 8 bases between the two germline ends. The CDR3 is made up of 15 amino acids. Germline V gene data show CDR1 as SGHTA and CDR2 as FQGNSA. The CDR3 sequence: CASSLKGVNTGELFF. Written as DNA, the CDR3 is TGTGCCAGCAGCTTAAAGGGAGTGAACACCGGGGAGCTGTTTTTT.

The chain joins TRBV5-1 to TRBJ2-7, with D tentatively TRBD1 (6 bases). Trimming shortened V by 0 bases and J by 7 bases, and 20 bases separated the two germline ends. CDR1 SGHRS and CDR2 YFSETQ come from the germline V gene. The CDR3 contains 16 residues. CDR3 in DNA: TGCGCCAGCAGCTTGGCCGGGCAGGGGATTCCCGGAGAGCAGTACTTC. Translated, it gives CASSLAGQGIPGEQYF.

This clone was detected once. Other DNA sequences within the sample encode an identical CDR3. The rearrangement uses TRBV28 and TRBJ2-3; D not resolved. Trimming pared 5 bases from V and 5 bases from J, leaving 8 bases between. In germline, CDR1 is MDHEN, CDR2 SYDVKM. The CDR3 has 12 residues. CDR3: CASSPPGDTQYF. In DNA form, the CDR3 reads TGTGCCAGCAGTCCTCCGGGAGATACGCAGTATTTT.

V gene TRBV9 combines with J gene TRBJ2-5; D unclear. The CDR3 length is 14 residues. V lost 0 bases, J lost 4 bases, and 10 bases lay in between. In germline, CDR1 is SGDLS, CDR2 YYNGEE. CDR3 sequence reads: CASSVDGYGETQYF. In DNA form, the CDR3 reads TGTGCCAGCAGCGTAGACGGGTACGGAGAGACCCAGTACTTC.

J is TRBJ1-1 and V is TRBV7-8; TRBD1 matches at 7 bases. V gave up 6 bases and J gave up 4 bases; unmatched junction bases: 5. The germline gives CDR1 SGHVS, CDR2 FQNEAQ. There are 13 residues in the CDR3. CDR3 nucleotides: TGTGCCAGCAGAAGAACAGGGGCCACTGAAGCTTTCTTT. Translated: CASRRTGATEAFF.

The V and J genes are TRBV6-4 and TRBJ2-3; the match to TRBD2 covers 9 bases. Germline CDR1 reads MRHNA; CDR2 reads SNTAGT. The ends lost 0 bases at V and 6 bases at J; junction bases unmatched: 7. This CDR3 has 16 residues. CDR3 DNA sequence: TGTGCCAGCAGTGACTCGACCAGCGGGGGGCCGGATACGCAGTATTTT. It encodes CASSDSTSGGPDTQYF.

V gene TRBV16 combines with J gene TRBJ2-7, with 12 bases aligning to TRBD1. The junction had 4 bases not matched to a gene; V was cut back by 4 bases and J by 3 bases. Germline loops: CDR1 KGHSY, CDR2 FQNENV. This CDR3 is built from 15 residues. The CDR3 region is CASSLGTGGIYEQYV. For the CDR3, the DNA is TGTGCCAGCAGCCTAGGGACAGGGGGCATCTACGAGCAGTACGTC.

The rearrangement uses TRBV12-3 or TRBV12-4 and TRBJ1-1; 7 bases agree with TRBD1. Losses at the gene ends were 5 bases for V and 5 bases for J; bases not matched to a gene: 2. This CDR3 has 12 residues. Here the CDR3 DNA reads TGTGCCAGCAGTCTGACAGGGACTGAAGCTTTCTTT. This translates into CASSLTGTEAFF.

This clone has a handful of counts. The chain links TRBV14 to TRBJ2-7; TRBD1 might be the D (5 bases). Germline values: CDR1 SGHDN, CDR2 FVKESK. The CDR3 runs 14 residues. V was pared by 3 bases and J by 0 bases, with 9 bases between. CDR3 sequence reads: CASSHWTSSYEQYV. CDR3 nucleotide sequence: TGTGCCAGCAGCCACTGGACAAGCTCCTACGAGCAGTACGTC.

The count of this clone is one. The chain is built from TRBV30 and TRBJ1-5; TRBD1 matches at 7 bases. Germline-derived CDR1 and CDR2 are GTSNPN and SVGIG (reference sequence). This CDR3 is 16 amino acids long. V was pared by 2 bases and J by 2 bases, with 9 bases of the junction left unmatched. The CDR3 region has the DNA TGTGCCTGGAGTCGACAGGGCCAGGGGGGCAATCAGCCCCAGCATTTT. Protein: CAWSRQGQGGNQPQHF. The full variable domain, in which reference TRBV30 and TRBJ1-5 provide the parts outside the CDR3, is SQTIHQWPATLVQPVGSPLSLECTVEGTSNPNLYWYRQAAGRGLQLLFYSVGIGQISSEVPQNLSASRPQDRQFILSSKKLLLSDSGFYLCAWSRQGQGGNQPQHFGDGTRLSIL.